A selection of T cell receptor beta chains follows, all from one sample in a study of breast tumors, draining lymph nodes, adjacent tissues. MiXCR, applied by TCRdb to the multiplex PCR reads, yields one record per CDR3 protein. The sample contains about 180,000 distinct CDR3 sequences, roughly 30% of which appear only once. The sequenced sample consisted of axillary lymph node tissue. The receptors derive from a female donor with breast cancer. Some clones in this sample may be carry-over from other donors' samples. CDR3s include the opening cysteine and the closing phenylalanine or tryptophan. The D gene is left open where the match is weak. A row's size may be missing; if present it is once, few, many or a size class.

J,length,D,V,size,CDR3,DNA
TRBJ2-3,12,TRBD1,TRBV7-3,-,CASSPGQEEQYF,TGTGCCAGCAGCCCAGGACAGGAGGAGCAGTATTTT
TRBJ1-3,17,-,TRBV28,-,CASSLATPGSSGNTIYF,TGTGCCAGCAGTCTAGCGACCCCCGGCAGCTCTGGAAACACCATATATTTT
TRBJ2-7,16,-,TRBV20-1,many,CSARDRMMGGSNEQYF,TGCAGTGCTAGAGATCGGATGATGGGGGGCAGCAACGAGCAGTACTTC
TRBJ1-1,16,-,TRBV4-1,-,CASSSTARGLNTEAFF,TGCGCCAGCAGCTCCACCGCTAGGGGTTTAAACACTGAAGCTTTCTTT
TRBJ1-4,15,TRBD1,TRBV7-3,-,CASSLAGTGGEKLFF,TGTGCCAGCAGCTTAGCCGGGACAGGGGGAGAAAAACTGTTTTTT
TRBJ1-5,15,TRBD1,TRBV12-3/TRBV12-4,-,CASSLEDRADQPQHF,TGTGCCAGCAGTTTAGAGGACAGGGCGGATCAGCCCCAGCATTTT
TRBJ2-1,15,-,TRBV7-9,-,CASSLVTRGGRSENF,TGTGCCAGCAGCTTAGTCACTAGAGGGGGTCGCTCCGAAAACTTC
TRBJ1-3,15,-,TRBV6-1,many,CASSADVSSGNTIYF,TGTGCCAGCAGTGCGGACGTAAGCTCTGGAAACACCATATATTTT
TRBJ1-5,13,-,TRBV6-5,many,CASSYSREQPQHF,TGTGCCAGCAGTTACTCAAGGGAGCAGCCCCAGCATTTT
TRBJ2-3,13,-,TRBV19,many,CASKSWDTDTQYF,TGTGCCAGTAAGTCCTGGGACACAGATACGCAGTATTTT
TRBJ2-5,13,-,TRBV7-9,once,CSSSSLAGETQYF,TGTTCCAGCAGCTCCCTGGCCGGGGAGACCCAGTACTTC
TRBJ2-5,15,-,TRBV5-8,many,CASSSSLGGTETQYF,TGTGCCAGCAGCTCCTCGCTAGGTGGGACGGAGACCCAGTACTTC
TRBJ2-1,17,TRBD2,TRBV12-3/TRBV12-4,many,CASSYQLAAGPINEQFF,TGTGCCAGCAGTTACCAACTAGCGGCCGGCCCAATCAATGAGCAGTTCTTC
TRBJ2-7,14,-,TRBV6-6,-,CASSHTSGSYEQYF,TGTGCCAGCAGTCACACGAGCGGGTCCTACGAGCAGTACTTC
TRBJ2-7,13,-,TRBV10-3,many,CAIIRQGTGEQYF,TGTGCCATCATAAGGCAGGGAACGGGTGAGCAGTACTTC
TRBJ1-2,14,-,TRBV12-5,-,CASGSVGRNYGYTF,TGTGCTAGTGGATCCGTTGGGAGGAACTATGGCTACACCTTC
TRBJ2-1,16,-,TRBV27,few,CASSLTGFTISNEQFF,TGTGCCAGCAGTTTGACGGGCTTTACCATTAGCAATGAGCAGTTCTTC
TRBJ2-5,14,TRBD1,TRBV20-1,many,CSVPGQGWEETQYF,TGCAGTGTTCCTGGACAGGGATGGGAAGAGACCCAGTACTTC
TRBJ1-4,16,TRBD1,TRBV6-1,many,CASSERSGQGSEKLFF,TGTGCCAGCAGTGAAAGGTCGGGACAGGGGAGTGAAAAACTGTTTTTT
TRBJ1-4,13,-,TRBV20-1,-,CSAIVITLEKLFF,TGCAGTGCTATTGTGATAACTCTTGAAAAACTGTTTTTT
TRBJ1-1,16,-,TRBV24-1,-,CATSDLFGGLSTEAFF,TGTGCCACCAGTGATTTGTTCGGGGGGCTGAGCACTGAAGCTTTCTTT
TRBJ2-3,16,TRBD2,TRBV5-8,many,CASSIAGATGADTQYF,TGTGCCAGTTCTATAGCGGGGGCCACGGGGGCAGATACGCAGTATTTT
TRBJ2-1,20,TRBD2,TRBV5-8,many,CASSLAGVVGLAGGNDEQFF,TGTGCCAGCAGCTTGGCAGGAGTTGTCGGACTAGCGGGGGGCAACGATGAGCAGTTCTTC
TRBJ1-2,15,-,TRBV7-3,many,CASSLSPAGAYGYTF,TGTGCCAGCAGCTTAAGCCCGGCAGGGGCCTATGGCTACACCTTC
TRBJ2-2,15,-,TRBV2,-,CASSGTVANTGELFF,TGTGCCAGCAGCGGTACAGTCGCGAACACCGGGGAGCTGTTTTTT
TRBJ1-1,16,-,TRBV20-1,many,CSAREGGGAGNTEAFF,TGCAGTGCTAGAGAGGGGGGGGGCGCGGGGAACACTGAAGCTTTCTTT
TRBJ2-5,12,-,TRBV20-1,-,CSVQGGSQTPYF,TGCAGTGTTCAGGGGGGCTCACAGACCCCGTACTTC
TRBJ2-2,14,-,TRBV30,many,CATSQTWGTGELFF,TGTGCCACCTCACAAACGTGGGGCACCGGGGAGCTGTTTTTT
TRBJ2-2,16,TRBD1,TRBV6-5,many,CASSYSGQGWYGELFF,TGTGCCAGCAGTTACTCCGGACAGGGATGGTACGGGGAGCTGTTTTTT
TRBJ2-1,15,TRBD2,TRBV20-1,-,CSARRLAGGGSGQFF,TGCAGTGCTAGAAGGCTAGCGGGAGGGGGCAGTGGGCAGTTCTTC
TRBJ1-2,17,TRBD1,TRBV19,-,CASNPPGQGLTNYGYTF,TGTGCCAGTAACCCCCCGGGACAGGGACTAACTAACTATGGCTACACCTTC
TRBJ1-2,13,-,TRBV20-1,many,CSARDRTVYGYTF,TGCAGTGCTAGAGATCGGACAGTCTATGGCTACACCTTC
TRBJ1-2,17,TRBD1,TRBV7-9,many,CASSPSRDRDPNYGYTF,TGTGCCAGCAGCCCGTCCCGGGACAGGGATCCAAACTATGGCTACACCTTC
TRBJ2-3,15,TRBD2,TRBV6-2/TRBV6-3,-,CASSYGLAGGGTQYF,TGTGCCAGCAGTTACGGACTAGCGGGGGGCGGGACGCAGTATTTT
TRBJ1-4,14,-,TRBV5-6,few,CASSLQGAFEKLFF,TGTGCCAGCAGCTTGCAGGGAGCTTTTGAAAAACTGTTTTTT
TRBJ2-4,15,TRBD1,TRBV10-2,many,CASRDRVLAKNIQYF,TGCGCCAGCAGGGACAGGGTCCTGGCCAAAAACATTCAGTACTTC
TRBJ2-2,15,-,TRBV6-5,many,CASSISTENTGELFF,TGTGCCAGCAGTATATCGACGGAGAACACCGGGGAGCTGTTTTTT
TRBJ1-5,12,-,TRBV12-3/TRBV12-4,many,CASSLNNQPQHF,TGTGCCAGCAGTTTAAACAATCAGCCCCAGCATTTT
TRBJ2-7,12,-,TRBV2,many,CASMEVSYEQYF,TGTGCCAGCATGGAGGTCTCCTACGAGCAGTACTTC
TRBJ2-5,14,-,TRBV6-2/TRBV6-3,few,CASSPPPPQETQYF,TGTGCCAGCAGTCCACCCCCTCCCCAAGAGACCCAGTACTTC
TRBJ1-4,14,-,TRBV7-2,medium-sized,CASSLGGTNEKLFF,TGTGCCAGCAGCTTAGGTGGGACTAATGAAAAACTGTTTTTT
TRBJ2-2,16,-,TRBV25-1,many,CASSEWGTANTGELFF,TGTGCCAGCAGTGAATGGGGGACCGCGAACACCGGGGAGCTGTTTTTT
TRBJ1-2,16,TRBD1,TRBV19,many,CASSLPRTGGSYGYTF,TGTGCCAGTAGTCTTCCACGGACAGGGGGCAGTTATGGCTACACCTTC
TRBJ1-2,16,-,TRBV12-3/TRBV12-4,many,CASSLGHSGGGYGYTF,TGTGCCAGCAGTTTAGGCCACAGCGGGGGGGGCTATGGCTACACCTTC
TRBJ1-2,12,-,TRBV19,-,CASSDTFYGYTF,TGTGCCAGTAGTGACACCTTCTATGGCTACACCTTC
TRBJ1-5,15,TRBD1,TRBV3-1,few,CASSEGTGAYQPQHF,TGTGCCAGCAGCGAAGGGACAGGGGCTTATCAGCCCCAGCATTTT
TRBJ2-7,15,TRBD2,TRBV25-1,many,CASSDGTSGAYEQYF,TGTGCCAGCAGTGACGGGACTAGCGGGGCCTACGAGCAGTACTTC
TRBJ1-5,16,-,TRBV7-2,-,CASNSGVSGGRQPQHF,TGTGCCAGCAACTCGGGGGTCTCAGGAGGAAGGCAGCCCCAGCATTTT
TRBJ1-2,10,-,TRBV2,-,CASSERGYTF,TGTGCCAGCAGTGAAAGGGGGTACACCTTC
TRBJ2-1,15,-,TRBV9,many,CASSVDVGGGDEQFF,TGTGCCAGCAGCGTAGACGTAGGAGGTGGCGATGAGCAGTTCTTC
TRBJ2-1,15,-,TRBV3-1,few,CASSQGGEDYNEQFF,TGTGCCAGCAGCCAAGGAGGAGAAGACTACAATGAGCAGTTCTTC
TRBJ2-7,16,TRBD1,TRBV11-1,many,CASSRPGTGASYEQYF,TGTGCCAGCAGCCGACCAGGGACAGGGGCCTCGTACGAGCAGTACTTC
TRBJ1-6,15,-,TRBV20-1,many,CSARANQAYNSPLHF,TGCAGTGCTAGGGCGAACCAGGCCTATAATTCACCCCTCCACTTT
TRBJ2-1,16,-,TRBV7-9,many,CASSLAAGGDYNEQFF,TGTGCCAGCAGCTTAGCCGCGGGCGGGGACTACAATGAGCAGTTCTTC
TRBJ2-7,13,-,TRBV19,many,CASSIRSGEEQYF,TGTGCCAGTAGTATCAGGTCCGGGGAAGAGCAGTACTTC
TRBJ1-6,15,-,TRBV5-1,many,CASSYNQGIDSPLHF,TGCGCCAGCAGCTATAACCAGGGCATCGATTCACCCCTCCACTTT
TRBJ1-1,11,TRBD1,TRBV20-1,few,CSARRTGAAFF,TGCAGTGCTAGGAGGACAGGGGCAGCTTTCTTT
TRBJ2-2,15,-,TRBV19,many,CASSIVRDHTGELFF,TGTGCCAGTAGTATAGTCAGAGACCACACCGGGGAGCTGTTTTTT
TRBJ2-1,17,TRBD1,TRBV24-1,many,CATSEATGRSSYNEQFF,TGTGCCACCAGTGAGGCGACAGGGCGAAGCTCCTACAATGAGCAGTTCTTC
TRBJ2-2,15,TRBD1,TRBV12-3/TRBV12-4,-,CASSETGGRTGELFF,TGTGCCAGCAGTGAGACAGGGGGTCGGACCGGGGAGCTGTTTTTT